Shown below are 24 T cell receptor beta chains from a single sample sequenced in a study of T-cell reconstitution after alpha-beta-depleted transplantation in children (dated by TCRdb to 2015 to 2016). Libraries were prepared through PCR. For sequencing, an Illumina HiSeq 2500 was employed. To normalize quantification of the TCRbeta repertoire, the TCR libraries were built with molecular barcoding that relied on unique molecular identifiers. The public sequencing data were trimmed at Q25 with fastp and processed into clonotypes with MiXCR by TCRdb, which kept only in-frame beta chains. Each record represents a unique CDR3 protein, reported with the most common genes and DNA among its rows. Across this sample there are over 450,000 distinct CDR3 sequences, with more than 9% seen only once. Roughly 2.1% of the sample goes to the ten largest clones. The sample's treatment or condition label, decoded: allogeneic hematopoietic cell transplantation with graft depleted of TCRalphabeta T cells and CD19 B cells.

The specimen was PBMCs, collected before TCRalphabeta/CD19-depleted stem cell transplant. These receptors originate from a child between 2 and 9 years old with inherited bone marrow failure, due to receive a stem cell transplant.

This clonotype was counted at least ten times. The V and J genes are TRBV2 and TRBJ2-2; D remains ambiguous. Trimming took off 4 bases at V and 6 bases at J, with 9 bases between the two ends. CDR3 length: 13 residues. Germline V gene sequence: CDR1 SNHLY, CDR2 FYNNEI. CDR3 loop: CASSGQVAGELFF. The CDR3 region has the DNA TGTGCCAGCAGTGGTCAGGTGGCCGGGGAGCTGTTTTTT. The variable domain in full, completed from reference TRBV2 and TRBJ2-2, reads EPEVTQTPSHQVTQMGQEVILRCVPISNHLYFYWYRQILGQKVEFLVSFYNNEISEKSEIFDDQFSVERPDGSNFTLKIRSTKLEDSAMYFCASSGQVAGELFFGEGSRLTVL.

Ten or more counts support this clonotype. J is TRBJ2-7 and V is TRBV7-9; D may be TRBD1 (6 bases). V was pared by 4 bases and J by 3 bases, with 10 bases between. The germline gives CDR1 SEHNR, CDR2 FQNEAQ (reference sequence). The CDR3 covers 13 residues. CDR3 nucleotide sequence: TGTGCCAGCAGCTCCGGACAGATCTACGAGCAGTACTTC. Residues: CASSSGQIYEQYF.

This clonotype has a count of ten or more. The chain uses TRBV4-1 and TRBJ2-7; D possibly corresponds to TRBD2 (6 bases). The CDR3 sequence is 16 residues long. V lost 2 bases and J lost 1, with 15 bases in between. Germline V gene lookup returns CDR1 MGHRA and CDR2 YSYEKL. The CDR3 protein is CASSQRDSLRSYEQYF. Written as DNA, the CDR3 is TGCGCCAGCAGCCAACGGGACTCATTGAGGTCCTACGAGCAGTACTTC.

At least ten counts were recorded for this clonotype. V usage is TRBV11-2 and J usage is TRBJ1-4; unclear D gene. The V and J ends lost 1 base and 8 bases respectively, with 8 bases between them. This CDR3 is 13 amino acids long. CDR1 SGHAT and CDR2 FQNNGV come from the germline V gene. As DNA, the CDR3 is TGTGCCAGCAGCTTAGTTGGCACCGAAAAACTGTTTTTT. Residues: CASSLVGTEKLFF.

This clonotype was seen at least ten times. The V gene is TRBV27, the J gene TRBJ1-1; D remains unclear. V was pared by 6 bases and J by 1 base, with 18 bases between. CDR1 is MNHEY and CDR2 is SMNVEV in the germline V gene (reference sequence). This CDR3 has 16 residues. The CDR3 nucleotides are TGTGCCAGCAGGGCCCCCATCCGGAGCCGGAACACTGAAGCTTTCTTT. Translating it yields CASRAPIRSRNTEAFF.

This clonotype has a count of ten or more. This chain joins TRBV28 and TRBJ2-7; 9 nucleotides align to TRBD2. The germline gives CDR1 MDHEN, CDR2 SYDVKM. Germline trimming cut 8 bases from V and 5 bases from J; bases unmatched to any gene: 7. The CDR3 loop spans 13 amino acids. CDR3 sequence: CASYLSGSDEQYF. The CDR3 DNA follows: TGTGCCAGCTATCTTAGCGGGAGTGACGAGCAGTACTTC.

The table lists this clonotype with many counts. The chain joins TRBV3-1 to TRBJ2-1; 7 nucleotides match TRBD2. This CDR3 has 15 amino acids. Per germline, CDR1 LGHDT and CDR2 YNNKEL (reference sequence). Unmatched junction bases numbered 7, after V lost 4 bases and J lost 4 bases. Written as DNA, the CDR3 is TGTGCCAGCAGCCGCGGTAGCGGGTCATACAATGAGCAGTTCTTC. This encodes CASSRGSGSYNEQFF.

This clonotype was seen ten or more times. The gene calls are TRBV27 and TRBJ2-5; D gene uncertain. Trimming removed 3 bases at V and 1 base at J, with 9 bases between. Germline assignment: CDR1 MNHEY and CDR2 SMNVEV (reference sequence). The CDR3 covers 14 residues. The CDR3 region has the DNA TGTGCCAGCAGTTTTAGTGCAGGCCAAGAGACCCAGTACTTC. Translating it yields CASSFSAGQETQYF.

This chain uses TRBV15 with TRBJ1-6; no reliable D call. The CDR3 length is 14 residues. From germline, CDR1 is LNHNV and CDR2 YYDKDF (reference sequence). V was cut by 1 base and J by 9 bases, with 10 bases left in between. CDR3 sequence: CATSRVSGGSPLHF. CDR3 nucleotides: TGTGCCACCAGCAGAGTCAGCGGTGGTTCACCCCTCCACTTT.

This clonotype was found many times. This rearrangement joins TRBV7-8 to TRBJ2-7; TRBD2 agrees at 9 bases. CDR1 and CDR2 (germline): SGHVS, FQNEAQ. Losses at the gene ends were 6 bases for V and 4 bases for J; bases not matched to a gene: 7. This CDR3 has 14 residues. CDR3 sequence reads: CASSRRLAAYEQYF. CDR3 sequence (DNA): TGTGCCAGCAGTCGTCGACTAGCGGCTTACGAGCAGTACTTC.

This clonotype showed up many times. CDR3 DNA sequence: TGCAGTGCTAGAGACGTCGGACAGCCGTCCTACGAGCAGTACTTC. Protein: CSARDVGQPSYEQYF. The gene calls are TRBV20-1 and TRBJ2-7, with a weak D call TRBD1 (6 bases). Trimming left V 0 bases short and J 1 base short, with 13 bases between. The CDR3 runs 15 residues. Germline V gives CDR1 DFQATT, CDR2 SNEGSKA (reference sequence).

The sample holds many counts of this clonotype. This chain uses TRBV7-9 with TRBJ1-2; no clear D gene. This CDR3 spans 15 amino acids. Trimming pared 1 base from V and 8 bases from J, leaving 17 bases between. Germline V gene sequence: CDR1 SEHNR, CDR2 FQNEAQ (reference sequence). This CDR3 reads CASSLGAGSDRGYTF. The CDR3 DNA follows: TGTGCCAGCAGCTTAGGGGCGGGATCCGATCGGGGCTACACCTTC.

About this clonotype itself: One junction end disagrees with the germline gene, perhaps due to a read error. Here the CDR3 DNA reads TGCAGCGTTGAAGGCGTTTACAGGGGAACGGAGACCCGGTACTTC. Residues: CSVEGVYRGTETRYF. J is TRBJ2-5 and V is TRBV29-1; 7 bases fit TRBD1. CDR1 is SQVTM and CDR2 is ANQGSEA in the germline V gene. The CDR3 loop spans 15 amino acids.

J is TRBJ2-7 and V is TRBV27; TRBD1 matches 11 bases. The V gene end was trimmed by 5 bases and the J gene end by 5 bases; junction bases not matched to a gene: 11. The CDR3 consists of 16 residues. Looked up from germline, CDR1 is MNHEY and CDR2 is SMNVEV (reference sequence). For the CDR3, the DNA is TGTGCCAGCAGTCCGGGACCGGGACAGGGGGACCACGAGCAGTACTTC. Translating it yields CASSPGPGQGDHEQYF.

This clonotype was counted at least ten times. The chain is built from TRBV12-3 or TRBV12-4 and TRBJ2-5; D may be TRBD2 (6 bases). V was pared by 1 base and J by 5 bases, with 11 bases between. The length of the CDR3 is 14 residues. The chain's CDR3 is CASSLVGGAETQYF. The CDR3 DNA reads as TGTGCCAGCAGTTTAGTGGGGGGTGCGGAGACCCAGTACTTC.

This clonotype was seen only a few times. The chain has TRBV20-1 and TRBJ2-5; D is unresolved. Germline V lookup: CDR1 DFQATT, CDR2 SNEGSKA (reference sequence). The ends were cut back, 1 base at V and 5 bases at J, with 8 bases in the middle. There are 12 residues in the CDR3. The CDR3 DNA reads TGCAGTGCTAGAGTGGGGTTGGAGACCCAGTACTTC. Amino acids: CSARVGLETQYF.

This clonotype was recorded at least ten times. V is TRBV12-3 or TRBV12-4 and J is TRBJ2-7; D is unclear. This CDR3 is built from 13 residues. Trimming removed 5 bases at V and 2 bases at J, with 10 bases between. As DNA, the CDR3 is TGTGCCAGCAGTGTCGGAGCCACCTACGAGCAGTACTTC. Translating gives CASSVGATYEQYF.

The chain is built from TRBV6-1 and TRBJ2-3; 13 positions match TRBD2. The V gene's germline CDR1 is MNHNS and CDR2 SASEGT. The J segment lost 2 bases and the V segment lost 4 bases, leaving 12 bases of the junction unmatched. This CDR3 spans 19 amino acids. The CDR3 sequence: CASSGYPWTSGGSTDTQYF. The CDR3 DNA sequence: TGTGCCAGCAGTGGGTACCCCTGGACTAGCGGGGGTTCCACAGATACGCAGTATTTT.

Ten or more counts support this clonotype. The CDR3 DNA follows: TGTGCCATCAGTGAGGGCCGGGTCAGGGGGACAGATACGCAGTATTTT. It encodes CAISEGRVRGTDTQYF. The V and J genes are TRBV10-3 and TRBJ2-3; 7 bases agree with TRBD1. Trimming removed 2 bases from V and 3 bases from J; junction bases left unmatched: 8. The V gene's germline CDR1 is ENHRY and CDR2 SYGVKD. The CDR3 consists of 16 residues.

The table lists this clonotype with many counts. The chain carries TRBV4-2 and TRBJ2-1; possible D gene TRBD2, 7 bases. The CDR3 spans 21 residues. In germline, CDR1 is LGHNA, CDR2 YNFKEQ. Trimming stripped 0 bases from V and 3 bases from J, with 27 bases between. The CDR3 loop reads CASSQDRRGGWELALYNEQFF. CDR3 DNA sequence: TGTGCCAGCAGCCAAGATCGGAGAGGGGGGTGGGAACTAGCGCTCTACAATGAGCAGTTCTTC.

Turning to this clonotype: Given a much more abundant clone one base away, this may be a read error. The chain combines TRBV4-2 with TRBJ2-1; 7 nucleotides agree with TRBD2. The CDR3 contains 15 residues. V was pared by 4 bases and J by 13 bases, with 16 bases of the junction left unmatched. From germline, CDR1 is LGHNA and CDR2 YNFKEQ. The CDR3 here is CASSLGLGITMSQFF. CDR3 coding DNA: TGTGCCAGCAGCCTCGGACTAGGCATTACAATGAGCCAGTTCTTC.

This clonotype was picked up many times. This chain connects TRBV20-1 to TRBJ2-3; 11 positions match TRBD2. This CDR3 comprises 14 residues. Germline V gene data show CDR1 as DFQATT and CDR2 as SNEGSKA (reference sequence). Trimming cost V 2 bases and J 5 bases; bases outside gene matches: 3. CDR3 nucleotides: TGCAGTGCTAGATTAGCGGGAGGGGGAGATACGCAGTATTTT. This codes for CSARLAGGGDTQYF.

This clonotype showed up many times. The chain employs TRBV6-5 and TRBJ2-7, with TRBD2 as a possible D gene (6 bases). CDR1 MNHEY and CDR2 SVGAGI come from the germline V gene. V dropped 3 bases and J dropped 0 bases, with 9 bases sitting between them. The CDR3 spans 14 residues. The CDR3: CASSYRGSSYEQYF. The CDR3 coding sequence is TGTGCCAGCAGTTATCGGGGGAGCTCCTACGAGCAGTACTTC.

This clonotype was counted at least ten times. This chain joins TRBV6-1 and TRBJ2-7; 13 bases are shared with TRBD2. Per germline, CDR1 MNHNS and CDR2 SASEGT. This CDR3 is 15 amino acids long. Losses at the gene ends were 6 bases for V and 6 bases for J; bases not matched to a gene: 8. The CDR3 is CASSGQGLAGSEQYF. In nucleotides, the CDR3 is TGTGCCAGCAGCGGTCAGGGACTAGCGGGAAGCGAGCAGTACTTC.